This TCR beta chain was observed in a study of Graves' ophthalmopathy and Graves' hyperthyroidism. The wider study: Hyperthyroidism was classified as stable if no ophthalmopathy occurred within 18 months of follow-up.

The V and J ends lost 7 bases and 4 bases respectively, with 8 bases between them. Germline V CDR1 and CDR2: WSHSY, SAAADI. The CDR3 is 12 residues long. Aged 18 to 65, hyperthyroidism patients had been newly diagnosed, with under 2 months' duration. Orbital computed tomography, thyroid ultrasound, TRAb, serum thyroxine and clinical symptoms formed the basis of diagnosis. This clonotype was picked up a small number of times. For repertoire sequencing, the TCR beta CDR3 regions were amplified from RNA transcripts. First-round RT-PCR with HTBI primers preceded a second-round multiplex PCR. TCRdb itself ran the multiplex PCR reads through MiXCR, one entry per CDR3 protein. The repertoire holds about 500,000 distinct CDR3 sequences, with under 45% as singletons.

Material: peripheral blood or thyroid tissue (not recorded which). The source of this sequence is an adult man with Graves' hyperthyroidism. The rearrangement uses TRBV10-2 and TRBJ2-1; maybe TRBD1 (5 bases). The CDR3 DNA sequence: TGCGCCAGCAAGGGGCTATACAATGAGCAGTTCTTC. Its translation: CASKGLYNEQFF.